The 2 T cell receptor beta chains below all came from one sample that was sequenced in a study of OX40 agonist ivuxolimab in advanced cancers. Profiling relied on immunoSEQ multiplex PCR, and the TCRdb table lists in-frame clones only, not all of them. The repertoire holds approximately 51,000 clones, 65% to 85% seen once, with approximately 2% in the top ten. Source: CD4+ or CD8+ T cells sorted from blood, taken in a trial of the OX40 agonist ivuxolimab. These receptors all come from an adult with an advanced solid tumor such as melanoma, head and neck, liver or kidney cancer.

The chain combines TRBV4-2 with TRBJ2-1, with 10 bases identical to TRBD2. Germline loops: CDR1 LGHNA, CDR2 YNFKEQ. The CDR3 has 16 amino acids. With V trimmed by 2 bases and J by 5 bases, 6 bases remained unmatched. In DNA form, the CDR3 reads TGTGCCAGCAGCCAACGAGCGGGAGGGAGAGACAATGAGCAGTTCTTC. Translation gives CASSQRAGGRDNEQFF.

The V and J genes are TRBV6-1 and TRBJ1-1; D gene unclear. V lost 5 bases and J 6 bases, leaving 10 bases between the germline ends. The CDR3 totals 12 residues. In germline, CDR1 is MNHNS, CDR2 SASEGT. The CDR3 DNA reads TGTGCCAGCAGTTGGACGGACTCTGAAGCTTTCTTT. Translated: CASSWTDSEAFF.